Each of the 17 T cell receptor beta chains below was sequenced from the same sample in a study of CD8 T cells in ankylosing spondylitis. TCRdb re-called the 5' RACE reads through MiXCR, storing one row per CDR3 protein. The data hold tens of thousands of distinct CDR3 sequences, with 2.5% to 3% observed a single time. Sequenced input: blood, either unsorted or a sorted T cell fraction (not recorded which). The receptors shown here come from a male donor with ankylosing spondylitis or in good health (not recorded which).

This clonotype was recorded at least ten times. The chain combines TRBV9 with TRBJ2-2; D assignment may be TRBD1 or TRBD2 (5 bases each). Trimming removed 1 base from V and 3 bases from J, with 19 bases in between. The germline CDR1 and CDR2 sequences are SGDLS and YYNGEE. The CDR3 runs 18 residues. The CDR3 reads CASSVRLYLGVDTGELFF. The CDR3 DNA sequence: TGTGCCAGCAGCGTAAGACTGTACCTGGGGGTGGACACCGGGGAGCTGTTTTTT.

This clonotype was recorded a few times. The V gene is TRBV9, the J gene TRBJ2-1, with D possibly being TRBD2 (6 bases). The V gene's germline CDR1 is SGDLS and CDR2 YYNGEE. Deletions cut 1 base from V and 6 bases from J, with 11 bases between. The CDR3 sequence is 14 residues long. The CDR3 spells CASSVLTRGNEQFF. In nucleotides, the CDR3 is TGTGCCAGCAGCGTATTGACTAGAGGCAATGAGCAGTTCTTC.

In its sample, this clonotype was seen many times. This chain joins TRBV9 and TRBJ1-1; perhaps TRBD1 as D (5 bases). CDR1 SGDLS and CDR2 YYNGEE come from the germline V gene. Trimming took off 3 bases at V and 0 bases at J, with 12 bases between the two ends. This CDR3 has 15 residues. The CDR3 protein is CASSAPGSLNTEAFF. DNA of the CDR3: TGTGCCAGCAGCGCTCCAGGGTCCCTGAACACTGAAGCTTTCTTT.

In this sample, this clonotype turned up many times. The chain is built from TRBV9 and TRBJ1-2; D not certain. The V end lost 3 bases, the J end lost 5 bases, and 14 bases lay between the germline ends. Germline V gene sequence: CDR1 SGDLS, CDR2 YYNGEE. This CDR3 region has 14 residues. The CDR3 loop reads CASSEGNRYYGYTF. The CDR3 DNA reads TGTGCCAGCAGCGAAGGAAACCGCTATTATGGCTACACCTTC.

This clonotype is medium-sized within its sample. This rearrangement joins TRBV9 to TRBJ1-1; D is undetermined. CDR1 and CDR2 from the germline V gene are SGDLS and YYNGEE. Between the trimmed V and J ends, which lost 2 bases and 1 base, there was a span of 9 bases. This CDR3 region has 14 residues. CDR3 sequence reads: CASSVTQSNTEAFF. As DNA, the CDR3 is TGTGCCAGCAGCGTTACCCAGTCGAACACTGAAGCTTTCTTT.

This clonotype was observed at least ten times. The rearrangement links TRBV9 to TRBJ1-1; D remains ambiguous. Germline V gene lookup returns CDR1 SGDLS and CDR2 YYNGEE. The length of the CDR3 is 14 residues. Trimming removed 0 bases from V and 2 bases from J, with 8 bases in between. In DNA form, the CDR3 reads TGTGCCAGCAGCGTAGGAGTTGGAAACACTGAAGCTTTCTTT. The encoded protein is CASSVGVGNTEAFF.

This clonotype was seen many times. The chain is built from TRBV9 and TRBJ2-3; 9 nucleotides match TRBD1. The junction had 4 bases not matched to a gene; V was cut back by 2 bases and J by 3 bases. The CDR3 contains 15 residues. CDR1 and CDR2 (germline): SGDLS, YYNGEE. This CDR3 reads CASSVWTGETDTQYF. The CDR3 DNA follows: TGTGCCAGCAGCGTCTGGACAGGGGAGACAGATACGCAGTATTTT.

Many counts were recorded for this clonotype. The chain carries TRBV9 and TRBJ1-4; TRBD1 agrees at 8 bases. The CDR3 extends over 15 amino acids. The germline V gene encodes CDR1 SGDLS and CDR2 YYNGEE. Losses at the gene ends were 0 bases for V and 8 bases for J; bases not matched to a gene: 6. CDR3 sequence (DNA): TGTGCCAGCAGCGTAGGGTCCCAGGGGGCGGAAAAACTGTTTTTT. This encodes CASSVGSQGAEKLFF.

This clonotype was observed at least ten times. The CDR3, as DNA: TGTGCCAGCAGCGTAGATCCCCAGAACACCGGGGAGCTGTTTTTT. It translates to CASSVDPQNTGELFF. The chain combines TRBV9 with TRBJ2-2, with D uncertain. The V end lost 0 bases, the J end lost 1 base, and 7 bases lay between the germline ends. Per the germline V gene, CDR1 is SGDLS and CDR2 is YYNGEE. CDR3 length: 15 amino acids.

This clonotype came up many times. V usage is TRBV9 and J usage is TRBJ1-2, with 7 positions matching TRBD1. Per the germline V gene, CDR1 is SGDLS and CDR2 is YYNGEE. The CDR3 is 13 amino acids. Trimming removed 4 bases from V and 4 bases from J; junction bases left unmatched: 4. In nucleotides, the CDR3 is TGTGCCAGCAGCACCTGGGACAGCTATGGCTACACCTTC. This codes for CASSTWDSYGYTF.

This clonotype has at least ten counts. V usage is TRBV9 and J usage is TRBJ1-2; tentative D call: TRBD1 (5 bases). This CDR3 has 13 residues. Deletions cut 3 bases from V and 8 bases from J, with 14 bases between. Germline assignment: CDR1 SGDLS and CDR2 YYNGEE. CDR3: CASSAGPTTGYTF. CDR3 in DNA: TGTGCCAGCAGCGCGGGACCGACTACGGGCTACACCTTC.

The sample holds many counts of this clonotype. The CDR3 region has the DNA TGTGCCAGCACCCTGGGGGCTAGCGGGTACCACGAGCAGTACTTC. Amino acids: CASTLGASGYHEQYF. The V call is TRBV9, the J call TRBJ2-7, with 8 bases matching TRBD2. V was pared by 6 bases and J by 5 bases, with 13 bases of the junction left unmatched. Per germline, CDR1 SGDLS and CDR2 YYNGEE. This CDR3 region has 15 residues.

This clonotype has a count of ten or more. This chain links TRBV9 with TRBJ1-1, with a weak D call TRBD1 (5 bases). V was pared by 3 bases and J by 4 bases, with 19 bases between. The CDR3 totals 16 residues. Germline V gene sequence: CDR1 SGDLS, CDR2 YYNGEE. CDR3 loop: CASSAVGGTDVTEAFF. In nucleotides, the CDR3 is TGTGCCAGCAGCGCCGTCGGGGGGACCGACGTCACTGAAGCTTTCTTT.

The sample holds many counts of this clonotype. The chain joins TRBV9 to TRBJ2-3; 9 bases map to TRBD2. CDR1 is SGDLS, CDR2 YYNGEE, per germline. This CDR3 comprises 17 residues. V was clipped by 4 bases and J by 6 bases; unmatched bases: 15. The CDR3 DNA sequence: TGTGCCAGCAGCCACGGCTCCCTAGCGGGGCGCTCGGATACGCAGTATTTT. This codes for CASSHGSLAGRSDTQYF.

This clonotype was picked up many times. This chain uses TRBV9 with TRBJ2-1; D is perhaps TRBD1 (6 bases). V gave up 2 bases and J gave up 1 base, with 10 bases separating them. The CDR3 sequence is 15 residues long. CDR1 is SGDLS and CDR2 is YYNGEE in the germline V gene. CDR3 loop: CASSVIGGSYNEQFF. CDR3 DNA sequence: TGTGCCAGCAGCGTGATAGGGGGTTCCTACAATGAGCAGTTCTTC.

In its sample, this clonotype was seen many times. The chain has TRBV9 and TRBJ1-6; D might be TRBD1 (6 bases). V lost 0 bases and J 10 bases, leaving 14 bases between the germline ends. Germline lookup yields CDR1 SGDLS and CDR2 YYNGEE. The CDR3 consists of 15 residues. The CDR3: CASSVGSGEGSPLHF. The CDR3 nucleotides read TGTGCCAGCAGCGTAGGATCAGGGGAGGGATCACCCCTCCACTTT.

This clonotype was found many times. The rearrangement links TRBV9 to TRBJ1-4, with D possibly matching TRBD1 (6 bases). From germline, CDR1 is SGDLS and CDR2 YYNGEE. The length of the CDR3 is 13 residues. The V end was cut by 7 bases, the J end by 3 bases, with 10 bases between. The CDR3 DNA follows: TGTGCCAGCGGACGGACAGCTAATGAAAAACTGTTTTTT. Amino acid sequence: CASGRTANEKLFF.